Below, one T cell receptor beta chain is given with its context. This sample was included in a study of OX40 agonist ivuxolimab in advanced cancers. The CDR3 has 15 residues. The V end lost 1 base, the J end lost 7 bases, and 11 bases lay between the germline ends. CDR1 and CDR2 (germline): SGHTA, FQGNSA. The table came from immunoSEQ multiplex PCR; TCRdb's copy has only in-frame clones and leaves some out. Here the sample spans 80,000 or so clones, 84% being singletons. The clonotype was recovered from an adult with an advanced solid tumor such as melanoma, head and neck, liver or kidney cancer. Sequenced material: CD4+ or CD8+ T cells sorted from blood, taken in a trial of the OX40 agonist ivuxolimab. The chain carries TRBV7-2 and TRBJ1-6; D is undetermined. The CDR3 DNA follows: TGTGCCAGCAGCTTAGATTCGGGCTTCAATTCACCCCTCCACTTT. The encoded protein is CASSLDSGFNSPLHF.